The following is a T cell receptor (beta chain) sequence with its context. The sample's time point: baseline, week 1 (first vaccination visit). Specified treatment: pre-vaccination baseline after standard-of-care therapy. Method: immunoSEQ multiplex PCR; TCRdb's copy keeps in-frame clones and lacks some. Found here are 45,000 to 65,000 clones, 80% to 90% of them singletons; the top ten hold around 18%. The sample originates from a study of a mutant IDH1 vaccine in newly diagnosed glioma. This sample comprised PBMCs, obtained from a glioma patient treated with radiotherapy, temozolomide or both. This TCR was recovered from a man aged 18-30 years with glioma.

The CDR3 coding sequence is TGTGCCAGCAGTGAAGCGGGACTAGCGGGGGGGCCCAACACCGGGGAGCTGTTTTTT. Translated: CASSEAGLAGGPNTGELFF. The chain recombines TRBV2 with TRBJ2-2; TRBD2 agrees at 16 bases. The CDR3 loop spans 19 amino acids. Germline V lookup: CDR1 SNHLY, CDR2 FYNNEI. V dropped 0 bases and J dropped 2; count of bases not matched to a gene: 3.